Listed here are 27 T cell receptor beta chains from one sample, sequenced in a study of blood T cell repertoires in COVID-19 (TCRdb year 2020). Libraries were made using the immunoSEQ multiplex PCR assay. Imported from immuneACCESS, the table was reduced by TCRdb to in-frame sequences with V and J called. These copies leave out some clones; in studies compared against another copy, an unresolved V gene accounts for under half, and the cause of the remainder is not known. The sample table shows 180,000 or so clones, and about 82% are seen once. The leading ten clones occupy about 6% of the sample. Sequencing input: PBMCs or T cells enriched from blood (not recorded which). The receptor set was obtained from a man aged 35-49 years with acute COVID-19.

The chain recombines TRBV25-1 with TRBJ1-1; 7 nucleotides line up with TRBD1. CDR3 size: 16 residues. The germline gives CDR1 MGHDK, CDR2 SYGVNS. With 8 bases clipped from V and 1 base from J, the junction kept 13 bases outside the gene matches. The CDR3: CASSLRDREGNTEAFF. The DNA for the CDR3 is TGTGCCAGCTCTCTACGAGACAGGGAAGGGAACACTGAAGCTTTCTTT.

V usage is TRBV4-3 and J usage is TRBJ2-1, with 7 positions matching TRBD2. The CDR3 loop spans 16 amino acids. Losses at the gene ends were 2 bases for V and 9 bases for J; bases not matched to a gene: 13. Germline V CDR1 and CDR2: LGHNA, YSLEER. CDR3: CASSQRYQQRGGEQFF. Here the CDR3 DNA reads TGCGCCAGCAGCCAAAGGTATCAACAGCGGGGCGGTGAGCAGTTCTTC.

This clone was detected many times. V is TRBV19 and J is TRBJ1-5; unclear D gene. Germline loops: CDR1 LNHDA, CDR2 SQIVND (reference sequence). The CDR3 contains 12 residues. V was cut by 2 bases and J by 7 bases, with 6 bases left in between. The chain's CDR3 is CASSIQQQPQHF. CDR3 coding DNA: TGTGCCAGTAGTATACAACAGCAGCCCCAGCATTTT.

This chain links TRBV9 with TRBJ2-7, with 7 bases lining up with TRBD2. The CDR3 covers 15 residues. Germline CDR1 and CDR2: SGDLS and YYNGEE. V lost 4 bases to trimming and J lost 3 bases; unmatched junction nucleotides: 10. The CDR3 sequence: CASSQFRGGFYEQYF. The CDR3 DNA reads TGTGCCAGCAGCCAGTTTCGGGGAGGGTTCTACGAGCAGTACTTC.

This rearrangement joins TRBV7-9 to TRBJ2-7, with 12 bases fitting TRBD2. The CDR3 extends over 16 amino acids. The V gene's germline CDR1 is SEHNR and CDR2 FQNEAQ (reference sequence). The V gene end was trimmed by 5 bases and the J gene end by 6 bases; junction bases not matched to a gene: 11. The DNA for the CDR3 is TGTGCCAGCAGCCCGCTACTAGCGGGAGGCGGCGGCGAGCAGTACTTC. Its translation is CASSPLLAGGGGEQYF.

The genes are TRBV6-6 and TRBJ1-4; the D gene is possibly TRBD1 (6 bases). The V gene lost 10 bases and the J gene lost 2 bases, with 14 bases spanning the gap. CDR3 length: 14 residues. Germline V CDR1 and CDR2: MNHNY, SVGAGI (reference sequence). CDR3 bases: TGTGCCACCCTAAGAGACAGGACTAATGAAAAACTGTTTTTT. Amino acids: CATLRDRTNEKLFF.

A single count supports this clone. J is TRBJ2-5 and V is TRBV30; 9 bases agree with TRBD2. The ends lost 5 bases at V and 1 base at J; junction bases unmatched: 5. The CDR3 sequence is 14 residues long. Per germline, CDR1 GTSNPN and CDR2 SVGIG (reference sequence). CDR3 sequence (DNA): TGTGCCTGGGGGCCGGGACTAGCCCAAGAGACCCAGTACTTC. It is translated as CAWGPGLAQETQYF.

The chain joins TRBV7-9 to TRBJ1-5; TRBD1 agrees at 7 bases. J was trimmed by 8 bases and V by 5 bases; bases with no gene match: 9. The CDR3 totals 14 residues. Per the germline V gene, CDR1 is SEHNR and CDR2 is FQNEAQ (reference sequence). The DNA of the CDR3 is TGTGCCAGCAGCCCCCTGGGGACAGTCGAGCCCCAGCATTTT. This gives the protein CASSPLGTVEPQHF.

This clone was counted once. The rearrangement uses TRBV7-8 and TRBJ1-1, with 7 bases that match TRBD1. The germline gives CDR1 SGHVS, CDR2 FQNEAQ. The CDR3 runs 14 residues. V dropped 5 bases and J dropped 1; count of bases not matched to a gene: 4. CDR3 DNA: TGTGCCAGCAGCCCAGGGGGGACGAACACTGAAGCTTTCTTT. Translation gives CASSPGGTNTEAFF.

The rearrangement links TRBV11-3 to TRBJ2-1; 12 bases align to TRBD2. Unmatched junction bases numbered 12, after V lost 3 bases and J lost 0 bases. From germline, CDR1 is SGHNT and CDR2 YENEEA. This CDR3 region has 20 residues. CDR3 sequence (DNA): TGTGCCAGCAGCTTGCAGGGGCTAGCGGGAGGGGGCAGCTCCTACAATGAGCAGTTCTTC. Protein: CASSLQGLAGGGSSYNEQFF.

The chain is built from TRBV2 and TRBJ2-1, with D possibly TRBD1 on 5 matching bases. The CDR3 contains 16 residues. Trimming took off 4 bases at V and 5 bases at J, with 18 bases between the two ends. Germline V CDR1 and CDR2: SNHLY, FYNNEI. In DNA form, the CDR3 reads TGTGCCAGCAGTGTGTCCGGGCAGGGCTGGGACAATGAGCAGTTCTTC. As protein: CASSVSGQGWDNEQFF.

The chain is built from TRBV5-4 and TRBJ2-1; 14 bases map to TRBD2. Looked up from germline, CDR1 is SGHNT and CDR2 is YYREEE (reference sequence). This CDR3 is 18 amino acids long. J lost 7 bases, V lost 4 bases, and 13 bases had no gene match. The CDR3 bases are TGTGCCAGCAGCCTAGGTGGGACTAGCGGGAGTGTAAGGAATGAGCAGTTCTTC. Its protein is CASSLGGTSGSVRNEQFF.

This sequence joins TRBV2 and TRBJ2-2; the match to TRBD2 covers 13 bases. The trim removed 5 bases at V and 6 bases at J, leaving 6 bases unmatched. Per germline, CDR1 SNHLY and CDR2 FYNNEI. CDR3 length: 16 residues. CDR3 sequence reads: CASSLGLAGVSGELFF. CDR3 nucleotide sequence: TGTGCCAGCAGTCTTGGACTAGCGGGAGTTTCCGGGGAGCTGTTTTTT.

The V call is TRBV19, the J call TRBJ2-7, with TRBD1 identical over 7 bases. CDR1 LNHDA and CDR2 SQIVND come from the germline V gene (reference sequence). The CDR3 loop spans 15 amino acids. Trimming removed 3 bases from V and 5 bases from J; junction bases left unmatched: 10. The CDR3 reads CASSMVRGFDHEQYF. CDR3 bases: TGTGCCAGTAGTATGGTCAGGGGGTTCGACCACGAGCAGTACTTC.

This clone was detected only once. The chain couples TRBV5-1 to TRBJ1-6; 7 bases align to TRBD1. The germline CDR1 and CDR2 sequences are SGHRS and YFSETQ. CDR3 length: 16 residues. V was clipped by 4 bases and J by 6 bases; unmatched bases: 10. The CDR3 loop reads CASSLGQAVANSPLHF. The CDR3 coding sequence is TGCGCCAGCAGCCTTGGACAGGCGGTTGCTAATTCACCCCTCCACTTT.

V gene TRBV19 combines with J gene TRBJ2-5; tentative D call: TRBD1 (6 bases). This CDR3 spans 15 amino acids. Germline-derived CDR1 and CDR2 are LNHDA and SQIVND (reference sequence). Trimming removed 5 bases from V and 0 bases from J, with 13 bases in between. The CDR3 loop reads CASSPGQTYQETQYF. Here the CDR3 DNA reads TGTGCCAGTAGTCCCGGACAGACGTACCAAGAGACCCAGTACTTC. Filled out from reference TRBV19 and TRBJ2-5, the complete variable domain reads DGGITQSPKYLFRKEGQNVTLSCEQNLNHDAMYWYRQDPGQGLRLIYYSQIVNDFQKGDIAEGYSVSREKKESFPLTVTSAQKNPTAFYLCASSPGQTYQETQYFGPGTRLLVL.

V is TRBV4-3 and J is TRBJ2-1, with 8 bases that match TRBD2. This CDR3 region has 14 residues. The trim removed 4 bases at V and 10 bases at J, leaving 9 bases unmatched. Germline assignment: CDR1 LGHNA and CDR2 YSLEER. The CDR3 sequence: CASSPRPTSDEQFF. CDR3 sequence (DNA): TGCGCCAGCAGCCCCAGGCCGACTAGCGACGAGCAGTTCTTC.

This clone was observed a few times. The chain employs TRBV14 and TRBJ1-1; D gene uncertain. CDR1 SGHDN and CDR2 FVKESK come from the germline V gene. V was trimmed by 0 bases and J by 1 base, leaving 6 bases between them. There are 14 residues in the CDR3. The DNA of the CDR3 is TGTGCCAGCAGCCAAGATCGGGGGAACACTGAAGCTTTCTTT. Residues: CASSQDRGNTEAFF.

The chain employs TRBV5-5 and TRBJ2-4; D not certain. Germline CDR1 reads SGHKS; CDR2 reads YYEKEE (reference sequence). This CDR3 comprises 13 residues. V was pared by 1 base and J by 5 bases, with 7 bases between. The chain's CDR3 is CASSLSEENIQYF. CDR3 in DNA: TGTGCCAGCAGCTTGAGCGAGGAAAACATTCAGTACTTC.

This clone has just a few counts. The chain is built from TRBV11-2 and TRBJ1-6; unclear D gene. V dropped 7 bases and J dropped 9 bases, with 19 bases sitting between them. The CDR3 consists of 15 residues. Germline CDR1 is SGHAT and CDR2 is FQNNGV. The CDR3 reads CASTFSQGSGSPLHF. The CDR3 DNA reads as TGTGCCAGCACCTTCTCACAAGGGAGCGGTTCACCCCTCCACTTT. Full variable domain (outside the CDR3, taken from reference TRBV11-2 and TRBJ1-6): EAGVAQSPRYKIIEKRQSVAFWCNPISGHATLYWYQQILGQGPKLLIQFQNNGVVDDSQLPKDRFSAERLKGVDSTLKIQPAKLEDSAVYLCASTFSQGSGSPLHFGNGTRLTVT.

CDR3 nucleotide sequence: TGTGCCAGCAGCTCCCCGGGACAAATGCATTTT. It is translated as CASSSPGQMHF. The chain uses TRBV7-6 and TRBJ1-5, with D tentatively TRBD1 (6 bases). Trimming shortened V by 4 bases and J by 15 bases, and 13 bases separated the two germline ends. Germline CDR1 is SGHVS and CDR2 is FNYEAQ. The CDR3 consists of 11 residues.

V gene TRBV28 combines with J gene TRBJ1-2; D is uncertain. Trimming cost V 6 bases and J 5 bases, with 19 bases left between them. This CDR3 has 15 residues. CDR1 and CDR2 (germline): MDHEN, SYDVKM. CDR3 loop: CASRPHRRNRYGYTF. CDR3 nucleotides: TGTGCCAGCAGGCCCCACAGACGAAATCGGTATGGCTACACCTTC.

CDR3 protein: CASSTRGTGGLGETQYF. In nucleotides, the CDR3 is TGTGCCAGTAGTACTAGAGGGACAGGGGGCTTGGGGGAGACCCAGTACTTC. The chain carries TRBV19 and TRBJ2-5; 12 nucleotides match TRBD1. CDR3 length: 17 amino acids. V shed 4 bases and J 5 bases; nucleotides not matched to a gene: 11. Germline lookup yields CDR1 LNHDA and CDR2 SQIVND (reference sequence).

This clone was seen a few times. This chain connects TRBV19 to TRBJ1-4, with D possibly being TRBD1 (6 bases). Trimming shortened V by 7 bases and J by 8 bases, and 17 bases separated the two germline ends. CDR1 and CDR2 from the germline V gene are LNHDA and SQIVND (reference sequence). The CDR3 spans 14 residues. The CDR3 spells CASTIRQTGEKLFF. CDR3 nucleotides: TGTGCCAGTACCATCCGGCAGACAGGAGAAAAACTGTTTTTT.

The sample holds a few counts of this clone. The CDR3 DNA sequence: TGTGCCAGCAGCTTAGTCCCCGGGACTAACTATGGCTACACCTTC. Translating gives CASSLVPGTNYGYTF. This chain links TRBV7-9 with TRBJ1-2; no firm D call. The germline V and J ends were trimmed by 1 base and 0 bases, with 9 bases remaining between them. Per the germline V gene, CDR1 is SEHNR and CDR2 is FQNEAQ (reference sequence). The CDR3 is 15 amino acids.

The chain carries TRBV28 and TRBJ1-5, with TRBD1 as a possible D gene (5 bases). Trimming cost V 4 bases and J 5 bases, with 18 bases left between them. This CDR3 comprises 16 residues. The V gene's germline CDR1 is MDHEN and CDR2 SYDVKM. CDR3 sequence (DNA): TGTGCCAGCAGTTCCCCAAGTGCGGGGCTAGATCAGCCCCAGCATTTT. It translates to CASSSPSAGLDQPQHF.

The chain joins TRBV10-3 to TRBJ2-5, with 9 positions matching TRBD1. The trim removed 6 bases at V and 3 bases at J, leaving 2 bases unmatched. Germline-derived CDR1 and CDR2 are ENHRY and SYGVKD. The CDR3 is made up of 13 amino acids. For the CDR3, the DNA is TGTGCCATCAGAAGGACAGGGGAAGAGACCCAGTACTTC. Translation: CAIRRTGEETQYF.